Listed here are 10 T cell receptor beta chains from one sample, sequenced in a study of T cells in Graves' hyperthyroidism and ophthalmopathy (dated by TCRdb to about 2019). Library preparation used multiplex PCR. Sequencing used an Illumina HiSeq 2000. The TCR beta CDR3 regions were amplified from the RNA transcripts. The TCR CDR3 was subjected to a first round of RT-PCR using the HTBI primer set and the Qiagen OneStep RT-PCR kit. Using fastp at Q25 and MiXCR, TCRdb reprocessed the public reads and kept productive beta chains. Each CDR3 protein gets just one entry, which takes the most common genes and DNA from the rows behind it. The sample records 480,000 or so distinct CDR3 sequences, 40% to 50% of which are singletons. The ten largest clones capture around two fifths of the sample. Sequenced material: peripheral blood or thyroid tissue (not recorded which). Every receptor here comes from an adult woman with Graves' disease, either hyperthyroidism or ophthalmopathy (not recorded which).

In its sample, this clonotype was seen many times. The gene calls are TRBV29-1 and TRBJ1-1; maybe TRBD1 (6 bases). V shed 4 bases and J shed 5 bases, with 17 bases lying between them. The CDR3 spans 14 residues. Germline CDR1 is SQVTM and CDR2 is ANQGSEA. CDR3 in DNA: TGCAGCGTTGTAGGAACAGGGAAAGGAACTGAAGCTTTCTTT. Protein product: CSVVGTGKGTEAFF.

This clonotype was counted between two and nine times. The rearrangement joins TRBV4-1 to TRBJ1-6; the match to TRBD1 covers 10 bases. The CDR3 extends over 14 amino acids. Looked up from germline, CDR1 is MGHRA and CDR2 is YSYEKL. After removal of 4 bases from V and 10 bases from J, the junction contained 4 bases not matched to a gene. The CDR3: CASSRGTGDSPLHF. CDR3 sequence (DNA): TGCGCCAGCAGCCGCGGGACAGGGGACTCACCCCTCCACTTT.

This clonotype appeared many times. A read error may produce the germline difference seen at one junction end. This sequence joins TRBV20-1 and TRBJ2-7, with TRBD2 matching 11 bases. There are 14 residues in the CDR3. Germline CDR1 DFQATT, CDR2 SNEGSKA (reference sequence). The DNA for the CDR3 is TGCAGTGCTGGAGAGACTAGCGGGGCCTACGAGCAGTACTTC. This gives the protein CSAGETSGAYEQYF.

A word on this clonotype: A read error is possible here, since a much larger clone lies one base away. The rearrangement links TRBV7-9 to TRBJ2-5; 7 bases map to TRBD1. Germline V gene lookup returns CDR1 SEHNR and CDR2 FQNEAQ (reference sequence). This CDR3 contains 15 residues. Losses at the gene ends were 5 bases for V and 2 bases for J; bases not matched to a gene: 8. The DNA for the CDR3 is TGTGCCAGCAGCCTCTATGGGACAGATCAAGAGACCCAGTACTTC. It codes for CASSLYGTDQETQYF. Complete variable domain (other parts from reference TRBV7-9 and TRBJ2-5): DTGVSQNPRHKITKRGQNVTFRCDPISEHNRLYWYRQTLGQGPEFLTYFQNEAQLEKSRLLSDRFSAERPKGSFSTLEIQRTEQGDSAMYLCASSLYGTDQETQYFGPGTRLLVL.

The chain has TRBV2 and TRBJ2-5, with TRBD2 identical over 10 bases. The CDR3 contains 15 residues. Trimming cost V 6 bases and J 5 bases; bases outside gene matches: 9. Germline CDR1 and CDR2: SNHLY and FYNNEI. Here the CDR3 DNA reads TGTGCCAGCAGACGCGGGACTAGCGAGTGGGAGACCCAGTACTTC. Residues: CASRRGTSEWETQYF.

At least ten counts were recorded for this clonotype. V gene TRBV29-1 combines with J gene TRBJ2-7; 9 positions agree with TRBD2. Per the germline V gene, CDR1 is SQVTM and CDR2 is ANQGSEA. The CDR3 has 14 amino acids. V was clipped by 4 bases and J by 3 bases; unmatched bases: 7. The CDR3 DNA follows: TGCAGCGTTGTCGGGGTAGCGGGAGTCTACGAGCAGTACTTC. It is translated as CSVVGVAGVYEQYF.

This clonotype was counted many times. The J gene is TRBJ1-5, the V gene TRBV10-3; 9 positions match TRBD1. The trim removed 4 bases at V and 4 bases at J, leaving 2 bases unmatched. The CDR3 runs to 14 residues. From germline, CDR1 is ENHRY and CDR2 SYGVKD. CDR3 in amino acids: CAISGTGENQPQHF. In nucleotides, the CDR3 is TGTGCCATCAGTGGGACAGGGGAGAATCAGCCCCAGCATTTT.

The sample holds a few counts of this clonotype. The chain's CDR3 is CATSSGLAGEHEQYF. The CDR3 DNA reads as TGTGCCACCAGCTCAGGACTAGCGGGAGAGCACGAGCAGTACTTC. The V gene is TRBV15, the J gene TRBJ2-7; 13 bases line up with TRBD2. This CDR3 spans 15 amino acids. V dropped 5 bases and J dropped 5; count of bases not matched to a gene: 6. Germline lookup yields CDR1 LNHNV and CDR2 YYDKDF (reference sequence).

The CDR3 sequence: CAISLPGFQETQYF. CDR3 in DNA: TGTGCCATCAGTCTCCCAGGGTTCCAAGAGACCCAGTACTTC. The gene calls are TRBV10-3 and TRBJ2-5; TRBD1 might be the D (5 bases). Germline V gives CDR1 ENHRY, CDR2 SYGVKD. The CDR3 has 14 residues. Trimming took off 5 bases at V and 1 base at J, with 11 bases between the two ends.

This clonotype has a handful of counts. The chain carries TRBV29-1 and TRBJ1-2; 7 bases line up with TRBD1. The CDR3 extends over 13 amino acids. CDR1 and CDR2 from the germline V gene are SQVTM and ANQGSEA. The V segment lost 2 bases and the J segment 2 bases; nucleotides outside the gene matches: 2. The CDR3 here is CSVEPTGNYGYTF. DNA for the CDR3: TGCAGCGTTGAACCGACAGGGAACTATGGCTACACCTTC. The whole variable domain, remainder taken from reference TRBV29-1 and TRBJ1-2, is SAVISQKPSRDICQRGTSLTIQCQVDSQVTMMFWYRQQPGQSLTLIATANQGSEATYESGFVIDKFPISRPNLTFSTLTVSNMSPEDSSIYLCSVEPTGNYGYTFGSGTRLTVV.